These T cell receptor beta chains were read from a single sample in a study of blood T cells in healthy people across ages. TCRdb re-called the 5' RACE reads through MiXCR, storing one row per CDR3 protein. Here the sample spans under 1,000,000 distinct CDR3 sequences, approximately 35% being singletons. The sequenced sample was blood. The receptors come from a man younger than 30 in good health. CDR3s leave out the opening cysteine and the closing phenylalanine or tryptophan. D genes are given only for firm matches.

TRBV7-2,TRBJ2-6,.,ASSLKLRATGANVLT
TRBV7-2,TRBJ1-2,.,ASRNKEVGYT
TRBV10-3,.,TRBD2,AIGELAGGRSSYNEQY
TRBV7-2,TRBJ2-5,.,ASSYRGIGGRETQY
TRBV11-2,TRBJ1-1,TRBD1,ASSSLRDRPEAF
TRBV20-1,TRBJ2-3,.,SARDNLEAADTLY
TRBV7-2,TRBJ2-1,.,ASSSVPNEQF
TRBV20-1,TRBJ2-3,TRBD2,SASLGLAGDRDTQY
TRBV20-1,TRBJ1-5,TRBD1,SAQGTEDQPQH
TRBV7-6,TRBJ1-2,.,AVKTGTNYGYT
TRBV6-5,TRBJ1-1,.,ASSYSRAGATEAF
TRBV13,TRBJ2-1,TRBD1,ASSFSTGGNEQF
TRBV27,TRBJ2-7,.,ASSLNRHSSYEQY
TRBV7-9,TRBJ1-1,.,ASSLATGVRTEAF
TRBV10-3,TRBJ1-2,.,AISESTHGYT
TRBV7-6,TRBJ2-5,TRBD2,ASSLEIAGEETQETQY
TRBV6-1,TRBJ1-2,.,ASPGSLNYGYT
TRBV4-1,TRBJ2-2,TRBD2,ASSQGAGGWTGELF
TRBV4-3,TRBJ2-7,.,ASSPSRLYNEQY
TRBV20-1,TRBJ2-1,.,SALTVQQESYNEQF
TRBV28,TRBJ2-5,TRBD2,ASSFQLAGGKTQY
TRBV5-4,TRBJ1-2,TRBD1,ASSSARDSRSGYT
TRBV28,TRBJ2-6,TRBD2,ASSFLAGTTSGANVLT
TRBV14,TRBJ2-5,.,ASSPLGTEETQY
TRBV6-6,TRBJ2-3,TRBD2,ASSYSTSGTDTQY
TRBV7-3,TRBJ1-4,.,ASSPPGQNEKLF
TRBV7-8,TRBJ2-3,TRBD2,ASSLRDPSGETSTDTQY
TRBV7-9,TRBJ2-1,.,ASSPHSRSYNEQF
TRBV30,TRBJ1-5,.,AWTAGSNQPQH
TRBV6-1,.,.,ASSDHDNEVYNEQY
TRBV6-2/TRBV6-3,TRBJ2-1,.,ASSFVGGRTYNEQF
TRBV5-5,TRBJ1-5,.,ASSLGTDRNQPQH
TRBV21-1,TRBJ1-5,.,ASSKAGGGADYNQPQH
TRBV6-5,TRBJ2-6,.,ASKPSDGAGANVLT
TRBV7-2,TRBJ1-6,.,ASSLLTGNSPLH
TRBV3-1,TRBJ2-7,.,ASSLSVDEQY
TRBV6-2/TRBV6-3,TRBJ2-6,.,ASSYSIEGANVLT
TRBV6-6,TRBJ2-3,TRBD1,ASSSPDRGGDTQY
TRBV28,TRBJ1-1,TRBD1,ASSSPTQGTEAF
TRBV30,TRBJ2-1,TRBD1,AWSDPGQGSYNEQF
TRBV5-8,TRBJ2-1,.,ASSFHEQF
TRBV29-1,TRBJ2-1,.,SVRLEGGTQF
TRBV3-1,TRBJ1-1,.,ASSRAEGLGTEAF
TRBV14,TRBJ2-7,TRBD1,ASSRYRDRIPYEQY
TRBV12-3/TRBV12-4,TRBJ2-5,.,ASSSPAGWGTQY
TRBV20-1,TRBJ2-1,.,SAREQPGLSSYNEQF
TRBV6-4,TRBJ2-2,.,ASSAQDSNTGELF
TRBV20-1,TRBJ2-3,.,GARDPPGPTDTQY
TRBV4-1,TRBJ1-5,TRBD1,ASSQGTGVQPQH
TRBV28,TRBJ2-2,.,ASSSKPQGTADTGELF
TRBV29-1,TRBJ1-4,.,SVSRSGTGEEKLF
TRBV7-9,TRBJ2-7,.,ASSLWGGPFDEQY
TRBV24-1,TRBJ2-3,TRBD2,ATSDFRLAGATDTQY
TRBV5-1,TRBJ1-5,.,ASSVEGERQPQH